This section outlines one TCR beta chain sequence together with its context. Its antigen remains unidentified. Per-base qualities were not stored, and no clone one base away is much larger. This specimen comes from a study of blood T cell repertoires in COVID-19 (dated by TCRdb to about 2020). Study-wide context: Collaborator samples came from the United States, Italy and Spain and covered acute and convalescent phases of COVID-19. The prospective study material was composed of cDNA or gDNA derived from T cells, B-cell-depleted T cells, or PBMCs. The sample metadata nearly always contained a de-identified subject ID, COVID-19 status, age in years and sex. The repertoires were released in a freely available public database meant as a resource for research on the immune response to SARS-CoV-2. Deeply sampled blood TCRbeta repertoires from subjects exposed to, actively infected with, or recovered from COVID-19 were included in the dataset. Where available, HLA class I and class II types were obtained from metadata supplied by the sample provider rather than from assay-based typing. The samples were drawn from two sources: the first 160 participants of the ongoing ImmuneRACE study, and 1,000 to 1,500 subjects contributed by 6 global collaborators.

Whole blood was collected in K2EDTA tubes by collaborating institutions according to the institutions' own protocols. For TCRbeta analysis, collaborator samples were shipped as frozen whole blood, as isolated PBMCs, or as DNA extracted from either sample type. TCRbeta CDR3 regions were amplified from genomic DNA by means of the immunoSEQ Assay, a bias-controlled multiplex PCR. Under the source paper's analysis protocol: Within the assay, amplification of reference gene primers was used to estimate how many nucleated cells each sample contained. To quantify the absolute abundance of each unique TCRbeta CDR3 rearrangement, sequence reads were collapsed and filtered. For each sample, productive Simpson clonality was calculated as the square root of Simpson's diversity index over productive rearrangements. In TCRdb, the immuneACCESS table is reduced to in-frame sequences with V and J assigned. These tables do not hold every clone; where another copy was compared, an unresolved V gene accounts for under half, and the others remain unexplained. Clone size and V and J calls were adopted from that table, with D and trimming inferred from the DNA. Across this sample there are 30,000 to 40,000 clones, with over 70% seen only once. Together, the top ten hold around 15% of the sample.

The V end loses 4 bases and the J end loses 6 bases, and a stretch of 8 bases separates them. The CDR3 numbers 11 residues from cysteine through phenylalanine. Only CDR3 DNA is held: 33 bases, read in frame from base 1. CDR1 and CDR2, looked up from the germline V gene (reference sequence), are SGHNT and YYREEE. Beyond this particular receptor, the publication reports: The quantity of clinical and demographic metadata differed by source and by participant and was supplied without curation.

The sequence was collected from a man between 60 and 75 years old with active COVID-19. Rearrangement joined TRBV5-4 to TRBJ2-7; a confident D gene designation cannot be given. Sequenced material: peripheral blood. The nucleotide sequence reads TGTGCCAGCAGCCTGGCTAGCGAGCAGTACTTC. Its amino acids are CASSLASEQYF.